These T cell receptor beta chains were read from a single sample in a study of CD8+ T cells in alopecia areata. Sequenced by immunoSEQ multiplex PCR; TCRdb stores in-frame clones only, minus some. In the table there are around 170,000 clones, 40% to 55% of which are singletons. The input for sequencing was CD8+ T cells sorted from blood, taken around week 54, from a patient treated with tofacitinib. Receptors originate from a human donor with alopecia areata. The CDR3 runs from the conserved cysteine through the conserved F or W. The order of the fields is clone size, D gene, J gene, V gene, CDR3 protein, CDR3 DNA. A D gene is named only where the DNA matches it firmly. The listing skips clone size in some rows; elsewhere it reads once, few, many or a size class.

NA,NA,TRBJ2-1,TRBV5-6,CASSLYLVTVKPSYNEQFF,TGTGCCAGCAGCTTGTATCTTGTAACAGTCAAACCCTCCTACAATGAGCAGTTCTTC
NA,TRBD2,TRBJ2-5,TRBV7-2,CASSPGGAYETQYF,TGTGCCAGCAGCCCCGGGGGGGCATACGAGACCCAGTACTTC
NA,NA,TRBJ2-5,TRBV10-3,CAIRPFEGETQYF,TGTGCCATCAGGCCTTTCGAGGGGGAGACCCAGTACTTC
NA,TRBD1,TRBJ2-7,TRBV7-9,CASSSPGQPYEQYF,TGTGCCAGCAGCTCACCGGGACAGCCCTACGAGCAGTACTTC
NA,NA,TRBJ1-2,TRBV7-6,CASSFGGDGYTF,TGTGCCAGCAGCTTTGGGGGGGATGGCTACACCTTC
NA,TRBD1,TRBJ2-7,TRBV10-3,CAISGGTGGAYEQYF,TGTGCCATCAGTGGGGGGACAGGGGGTGCCTACGAGCAGTACTTC
NA,TRBD1,TRBJ2-7,TRBV10-3,CAISEPGQETYEQYF,TGTGCCATCAGTGAACCCGGACAGGAAACCTACGAGCAGTACTTC
NA,TRBD1,TRBJ2-2,TRBV27,CASSLDRANTGELFF,TGTGCCAGCAGTTTAGACAGGGCGAACACCGGGGAGCTGTTTTTT
NA,NA,TRBJ2-7,TRBV7-2,CASSLAGREQYF,TGTGCCAGCAGCTTAGCAGGGCGGGAGCAGTACTTC
once,NA,TRBJ2-5,TRBV10-3,CAISMTGLETQYF,TGTGCCATCAGTATGACAGGCTTGGAGACCCAGTACTTC
NA,NA,TRBJ1-2,TRBV6-5,CASGGVEGYTF,TGTGCCAGCGGGGGGGTAGAGGGCTACACCTTC
NA,NA,TRBJ1-2,TRBV5-6,CASSWGDVHLLYGYTF,TGTGCCAGCAGTTGGGGGGACGTCCACCTTCTCTATGGCTACACCTTC
NA,NA,TRBJ1-5,TRBV9,CASSPRTPYSNQPQHF,TGTGCCAGCAGCCCTAGGACACCATATAGCAATCAGCCCCAGCATTTT
NA,NA,TRBJ2-3,TRBV5-1,CASSLERRSTDTQYF,TGCGCCAGCAGCTTGGAGCGTAGGAGCACAGATACGCAGTATTTT
once,NA,TRBJ2-5,TRBV7-9,CASSRASEETQYF,TGTGCCAGCAGCCGGGCATCGGAAGAGACCCAGTACTTC
NA,TRBD2,TRBJ2-7,TRBV4-1,CASSTRLAGIEQYF,TGCGCCAGCAGCACTAGACTAGCGGGGATCGAGCAGTACTTC
NA,NA,TRBJ1-5,TRBV10-2,CASSVDSNQPQHF,TGCGCCAGCAGTGTTGATAGCAATCAGCCCCAGCATTTT
once,NA,TRBJ1-4,TRBV5-1,CASQTGFGRVNEKLFF,TGCGCCAGTCAAACGGGCTTTGGAAGGGTAAATGAAAAACTGTTTTTT
few,TRBD2,TRBJ2-1,TRBV27,CASSLTSGASYNEQFF,TGTGCCAGCAGTTTGACTAGCGGGGCCTCCTACAATGAGCAGTTCTTC
NA,NA,TRBJ2-1,TRBV5-1,CASSLGSGGNEQFF,TGCGCCAGCAGCTTAGGCAGTGGTGGGAATGAGCAGTTCTTC
NA,TRBD2,TRBJ2-1,TRBV27,CASRPGGTNEQFF,TGTGCCAGCAGGCCCGGGGGGACGAATGAGCAGTTCTTC
few,TRBD1,TRBJ1-2,TRBV27,CASSTGTEDYGYTF,TGTGCCAGCAGTACCGGGACAGAAGATTATGGCTACACCTTC
NA,NA,TRBJ2-6,TRBV27,CASRQLSGANVLTF,TGTGCCAGCAGGCAGTTGTCTGGGGCCAACGTCCTGACTTTC
once,NA,TRBJ2-2,TRBV6-6,CASSYQVPSNTGELFF,TGTGCCAGCAGTTACCAGGTTCCCTCGAACACCGGGGAGCTGTTTTTT
NA,NA,TRBJ2-2,TRBV29-1,CSVARENTGELFF,TGCAGCGTTGCCCGGGAGAACACCGGGGAGCTGTTTTTT
NA,TRBD1,TRBJ1-5,TRBV7-9,CASGDSNQPQHF,TGTGCCAGCGGGGACAGTAATCAGCCCCAGCATTTT
NA,NA,TRBJ1-1,TRBV30,CAWGRRTEAFF,TGTGCCTGGGGAAGACGAACTGAAGCTTTCTTT
NA,NA,TRBJ1-5,TRBV4-1,CASSPSVSGSPNQPQHF,TGCGCCAGCAGCCCGTCGGTGTCGGGCAGTCCCAATCAGCCCCAGCATTTT
few,TRBD2,TRBJ2-7,TRBV29-1,CSVNGGDIRSYEQYF,TGCAGCGTTAATGGGGGGGATATTCGCTCCTACGAGCAGTACTTC
NA,NA,TRBJ2-5,TRBV7-9,CASRPDRETQYF,TGTGCCAGCCGCCCAGACAGGGAGACCCAGTACTTC
NA,NA,TRBJ2-3,TRBV30,CAWSGGRTDTQYF,TGTGCCTGGAGTGGGGGTAGGACAGATACGCAGTATTTT
NA,TRBD2,TRBJ2-7,TRBV4-1,CASSYTSGDWSSYEQYF,TGCGCCAGCAGCTATACGAGCGGGGACTGGAGCTCCTACGAGCAGTACTTC
few,TRBD1,TRBJ2-1,TRBV11-2,CASSYRQGRYDEQFF,TGTGCCAGCAGCTACAGACAGGGGAGATACGATGAGCAGTTCTTC
NA,NA,TRBJ2-3,TRBV4-1,CASSPGRDTGTDTQYF,TGCGCCAGCAGCCCGGGTAGGGACACCGGCACAGATACGCAGTATTTT
few,NA,TRBJ2-1,TRBV25-1,CASSPGNEQFF,TGTGCCAGCAGCCCGGGTAATGAGCAGTTCTTC
NA,TRBD2,TRBJ2-5,TRBV5-4,CASSLPPSGGNQETQYF,TGTGCCAGCAGCTTGCCTCCCTCGGGGGGGAACCAAGAGACCCAGTACTTC
few,TRBD1,TRBJ2-2,TRBV29-1,CSVEDRGQVTGELFF,TGCAGCGTCGAAGACAGGGGGCAGGTCACCGGGGAGCTGTTTTTT
NA,TRBD1,TRBJ2-7,TRBV4-1,CASSHTGTGRDEQYF,TGCGCCAGCAGCCATACCGGGACAGGGAGGGACGAGCAGTACTTC
few,TRBD2,TRBJ2-1,TRBV14,CASSRSGLADNEQFF,TGTGCCAGCAGCAGATCGGGACTAGCGGATAATGAGCAGTTCTTC
NA,NA,TRBJ1-1,TRBV4-3,CASSREGMTEAFF,TGCGCCAGCAGCCGAGAGGGGATGACTGAAGCTTTCTTT
few,NA,TRBJ2-7,TRBV7-2,CASSSRDPREQYF,TGTGCCAGCAGCTCCCGGGACCCTCGCGAGCAGTACTTC
few,NA,TRBJ2-3,TRBV27,CASSVGTDTQYF,TGTGCCAGCAGTGTGGGCACAGATACGCAGTATTTT
NA,NA,TRBJ2-4,TRBV29-1,CSVVVAKNIQYF,TGCAGCGTTGTGGTAGCCAAAAACATTCAGTACTTC
few,NA,TRBJ1-5,TRBV7-8,CASSLDGSGSQHF,TGTGCCAGCAGCTTAGACGGGAGCGGGTCCCAGCATTTT
NA,NA,TRBJ2-3,TRBV7-8,CASSLDPVTDTQYF,TGTGCCAGCAGCTTAGACCCGGTGACAGATACGCAGTATTTT
NA,NA,TRBJ2-7,TRBV15,CATSRDPDSSYEQYF,TGTGCCACCAGCAGAGATCCGGACAGTTCCTACGAGCAGTACTTC
few,NA,TRBJ1-1,TRBV2,CASSDGLKTGVTEAFF,TGTGCCAGCAGTGACGGTCTGAAGACTGGGGTCACTGAAGCTTTCTTT
NA,NA,TRBJ2-5,TRBV25-1,CASSELQDSAGQETQYF,TGTGCCAGCAGTGAATTGCAGGACAGTGCGGGGCAAGAGACCCAGTACTTC
NA,NA,TRBJ1-1,TRBV4-2,CASSQDPGEDTTNTEAFF,TGTGCCAGCAGCCAAGATCCAGGGGAAGATACCACGAACACTGAAGCTTTCTTT
once,NA,TRBJ1-2,TRBV25-1,CASSVSGDYGYTF,TGTGCCAGCAGTGTATCGGGGGACTATGGCTACACCTTC
NA,NA,TRBJ2-7,TRBV6-1,CASSGWESYEQYF,TGTGCCAGCAGTGGATGGGAAAGCTACGAGCAGTACTTC
NA,NA,TRBJ1-5,TRBV5-1,CASSFGVGPDQPQHF,TGCGCCAGCAGCTTCGGCGTAGGGCCTGATCAGCCCCAGCATTTT
NA,NA,TRBJ1-5,TRBV15,CATSSEPGGYSNQPQHF,TGTGCCACCAGCAGCGAACCGGGGGGTTATAGCAATCAGCCCCAGCATTTT
few,TRBD2,TRBJ2-7,TRBV4-2,CASSQVSGEVGQYF,TGTGCCAGCAGCCAAGTTAGCGGGGAGGTAGGACAGTACTTC
few,TRBD1,TRBJ1-5,TRBV27,CASTTGGTGEPQHF,TGTGCCAGCACCACGGGCGGGACAGGGGAGCCCCAGCATTTT
few,TRBD1,TRBJ1-5,TRBV29-1,CSAETGPNQPQHF,TGCAGCGCTGAGACAGGGCCCAATCAGCCCCAGCATTTT
once,NA,TRBJ2-1,TRBV7-2,CASSRFGNEQFF,TGTGCCAGCAGCCGATTTGGGAATGAGCAGTTCTTC
NA,NA,TRBJ1-2,TRBV25-1,CASSEKGSNGYTF,TGTGCCAGCAGTGAAAAGGGTTCGAATGGCTACACCTTC
NA,TRBD1,TRBJ1-2,TRBV9,CASSVGAKDRGRGYTF,TGTGCCAGCAGCGTAGGGGCGAAGGACAGGGGCAGGGGCTACACCTTC
NA,NA,TRBJ1-1,TRBV4-3,CASSQGTGGWGAEAFF,TGCGCCAGCAGCCAAGGGACCGGAGGATGGGGGGCGGAAGCTTTCTTT